The rows below give T cell receptor beta chains drawn from one sample of a study of blood T cell repertoires in COVID-19. Clones were sequenced by immunoSEQ multiplex PCR, and TCRdb holds only the in-frame ones, with some missing. The repertoire holds some 110,000 clones, with roughly 90% as singletons. Material: peripheral blood. The source is a man aged 65-85 years who had recovered from COVID-19. The CDR3 runs from the conserved cysteine through the conserved F or W. D genes are given only for firm matches. Size is stated for part of the rows, as once, few or many counts, or as a class when the clone is expanded.

V,D,length,size,J,DNA,CDR3
TRBV29-1,NA,14,NA,TRBJ1-5,TGCAGCGTTGTGTCAGGGTTTAGCAATCAGCCCCAGCATTTT,CSVVSGFSNQPQHF
TRBV10-2,TRBD2,14,NA,TRBJ2-3,TGCGCCAGCAGTGAAACTAGCGGATCAGATACGCAGTATTTT,CASSETSGSDTQYF
TRBV10-2,NA,15,NA,TRBJ2-2,TGCGCCAGCAGCGAAGGAACAGGAGTGACCGGGGAGCTGTTTTTT,CASSEGTGVTGELFF
TRBV19,NA,13,NA,TRBJ1-5,TGTGCCAGTAGTATCCAGGATCAGCAGCCCCAGCATTTT,CASSIQDQQPQHF
TRBV9,TRBD2,15,once,TRBJ2-2,TGTGCCAGCAGACCGGGACTAGAGTCGGTCGGGGAGCTGTTTTTT,CASRPGLESVGELFF
TRBV19,NA,15,NA,TRBJ1-1,TGTGCCAGTAGTATTTTAGCAGGGAGGCGGACTGAAGCTTTCTTT,CASSILAGRRTEAFF
TRBV7-9,TRBD1,16,NA,TRBJ2-2,TGTGCCAGCAGCCTTCAGTCAGGGGGAAACACCGGGGAGCTGTTTTTT,CASSLQSGGNTGELFF
TRBV5-4,TRBD1,16,NA,TRBJ2-7,TGTGCCAGCGGGCGACTTACAGGGGATGCTCCCTACGAGCAGTACTTC,CASGRLTGDAPYEQYF
TRBV7-2,TRBD2,15,NA,TRBJ2-3,TGTGCCAGCAGCTTCGACGGGGGGGCCCCAGATACGCAGTATTTT,CASSFDGGAPDTQYF
TRBV6-1,NA,16,NA,TRBJ1-3,TGTGCCAGCAGTGCCCACTCCCCAAGCTCTGGAAACACCATATATTTT,CASSAHSPSSGNTIYF
TRBV5-6,TRBD2,14,NA,TRBJ2-7,TGTGCCAGCAGCCGACTAGCGAGCAGGGGCGAGCAGTACTTC,CASSRLASRGEQYF
TRBV5-5,NA,15,once,TRBJ2-7,TGTGCCAGCAGCTGGACTCACCACGAGGCCTACGAGCAGTACTTC,CASSWTHHEAYEQYF
TRBV3-1/TRBV3-2,TRBD2,12,NA,TRBJ2-1,TGTGCCAGCAGCCAAGACGCGGGGGGTCGGTTCTTC,CASSQDAGGRFF
TRBV2,TRBD2,14,NA,TRBJ2-5,TGTGCCAGCAGTGACACTAGCGGGGGGGGCACCCAGTACTTC,CASSDTSGGGTQYF
TRBV9,TRBD1,16,NA,TRBJ1-2,TGTGCCAGCAGCGTAGGGGGGACAGGGGGCATCTATGGCTACACCTTC,CASSVGGTGGIYGYTF
TRBV19,TRBD1,15,once,TRBJ2-7,TGTGCCAGTAGGCTCCGGGGACAGGGACTCTACGAGCAGTACTTC,CASRLRGQGLYEQYF
TRBV9,TRBD2,18,few,TRBJ2-3,TGTGCCAGCAGCGACCCGCGGGGGGCCCTTCCGGGCACAGATACGCAGTATTTT,CASSDPRGALPGTDTQYF
TRBV27,TRBD1,19,NA,TRBJ1-4,TGTGCCAGCAGTTCCCCGGGACAGGGATTAGTTGCAACTAATGAAAAACTGTTTTTT,CASSSPGQGLVATNEKLFF